This T cell receptor beta chain was captured in a study of blood T cell repertoires in COVID-19. Study processing details: Estimated nucleated cell counts came from reference gene primer amplification. The data were produced by immunoSEQ multiplex PCR, yet TCRdb's version contains in-frame clones alone and is incomplete. V and J calls and clone size are as listed in that table; D and trimming were resolved from the DNA. The table has 250,000 to 350,000 clones, approximately 91% seen once. V was shortened by 4 bases and J by 7 bases, with 14 bases between the two germline ends. The CDR3 totals 14 residues. The V gene's germline CDR1 is LGHNA and CDR2 YSLEER.

The sequence derives from a man aged 18 to 30 with active or convalescent COVID-19. The sequenced sample was peripheral blood. The chain links TRBV4-3 to TRBJ2-1, with TRBD1 as a possible D gene (6 bases). The CDR3 loop reads CASSPGAGRNEQFF. In DNA form, the CDR3 reads TGCGCCAGCAGCCCAGGGGCAGGGCGTAATGAGCAGTTCTTC.